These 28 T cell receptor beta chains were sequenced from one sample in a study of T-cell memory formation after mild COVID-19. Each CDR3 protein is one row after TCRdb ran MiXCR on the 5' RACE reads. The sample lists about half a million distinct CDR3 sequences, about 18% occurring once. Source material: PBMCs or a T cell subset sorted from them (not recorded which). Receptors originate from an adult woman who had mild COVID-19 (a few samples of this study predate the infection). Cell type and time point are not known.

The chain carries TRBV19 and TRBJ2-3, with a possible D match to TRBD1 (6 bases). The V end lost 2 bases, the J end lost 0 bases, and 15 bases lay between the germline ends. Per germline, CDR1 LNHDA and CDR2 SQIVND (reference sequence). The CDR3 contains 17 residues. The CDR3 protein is CASSISGQITSTDTQYF. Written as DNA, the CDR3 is TGTGCCAGTAGTATAAGTGGACAGATAACTAGCACAGATACGCAGTATTTT.

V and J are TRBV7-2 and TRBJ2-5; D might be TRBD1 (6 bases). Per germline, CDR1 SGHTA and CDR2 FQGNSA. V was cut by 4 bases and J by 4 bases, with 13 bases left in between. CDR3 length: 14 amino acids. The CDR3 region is CASSYTGFGETQYF. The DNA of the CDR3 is TGTGCCAGCAGCTACACAGGGTTTGGAGAGACCCAGTACTTC. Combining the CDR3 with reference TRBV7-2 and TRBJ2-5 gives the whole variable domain GAGVSQSPSNKVTEKGKDVELRCDPISGHTALYWYRQSLGQGLEFLIYFQGNSAPDKSGLPSDRFSAERTGGSVSTLTIQRTQQEDSAVYLCASSYTGFGETQYFGPGTRLLVL.

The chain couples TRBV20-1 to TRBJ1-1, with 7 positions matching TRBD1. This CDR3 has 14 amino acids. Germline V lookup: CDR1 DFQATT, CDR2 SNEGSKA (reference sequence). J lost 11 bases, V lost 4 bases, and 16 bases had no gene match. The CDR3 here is CSATSTTGLLKAFF. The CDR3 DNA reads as TGCAGTGCTACATCCACGACAGGGCTGTTAAAGGCTTTCTTT.

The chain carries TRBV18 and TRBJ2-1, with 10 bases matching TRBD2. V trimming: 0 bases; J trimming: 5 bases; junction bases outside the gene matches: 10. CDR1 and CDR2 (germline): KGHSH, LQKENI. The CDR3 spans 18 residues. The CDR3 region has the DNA TGTGCCAGCTCACCACCGAGGGGCGGGCTAGCGGGGGACAATGAGCAGTTCTTC. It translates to CASSPPRGGLAGDNEQFF.

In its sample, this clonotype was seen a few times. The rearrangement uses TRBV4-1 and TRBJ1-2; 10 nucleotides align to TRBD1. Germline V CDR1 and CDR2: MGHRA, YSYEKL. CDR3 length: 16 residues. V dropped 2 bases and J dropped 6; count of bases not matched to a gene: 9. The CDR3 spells CASSQPRGQGGDGYTF. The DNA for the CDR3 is TGCGCCAGCAGCCAACCCCGAGGACAGGGGGGAGATGGCTACACCTTC.

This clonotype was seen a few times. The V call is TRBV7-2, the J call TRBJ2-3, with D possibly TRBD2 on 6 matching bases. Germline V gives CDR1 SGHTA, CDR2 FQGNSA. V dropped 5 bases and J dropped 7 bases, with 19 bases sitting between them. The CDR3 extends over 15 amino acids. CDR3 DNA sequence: TGTGCCAGCAGCCACAAGGTAGAGGGGAGGCATACGCAGTATTTT. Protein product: CASSHKVEGRHTQYF.

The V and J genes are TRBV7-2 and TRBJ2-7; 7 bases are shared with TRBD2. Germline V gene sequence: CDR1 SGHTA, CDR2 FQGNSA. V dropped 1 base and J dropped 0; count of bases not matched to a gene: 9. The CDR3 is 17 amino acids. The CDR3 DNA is TGTGCCAGCAGCTTAGTGGCTAGCGGAGGTAGCTCCTACGAGCAGTACTTC. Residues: CASSLVASGGSSYEQYF.

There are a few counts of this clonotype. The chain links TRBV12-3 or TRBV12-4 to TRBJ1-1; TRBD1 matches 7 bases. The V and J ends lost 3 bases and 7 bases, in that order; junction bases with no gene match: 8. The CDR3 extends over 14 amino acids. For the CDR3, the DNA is TGTGCCAGCAGTTTTAGTCCCAGGGGGAGTGAAGCTTTCTTT. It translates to CASSFSPRGSEAFF.

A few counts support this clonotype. CDR3 in amino acids: CSARPTGGRYGYTF. The CDR3 nucleotides are TGCAGTGCTAGACCGACAGGGGGTCGGTATGGCTACACCTTC. The chain employs TRBV20-1 and TRBJ1-2; 9 nucleotides agree with TRBD1. Germline CDR1 DFQATT, CDR2 SNEGSKA (reference sequence). CDR3 length: 14 amino acids. V shed 2 bases and J 5 bases; nucleotides not matched to a gene: 6.

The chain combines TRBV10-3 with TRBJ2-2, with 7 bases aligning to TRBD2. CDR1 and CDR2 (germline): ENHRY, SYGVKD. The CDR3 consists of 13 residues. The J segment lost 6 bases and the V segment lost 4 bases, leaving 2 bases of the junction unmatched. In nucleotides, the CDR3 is TGTGCCATCAGTGGCGGGGGACCCGGGGAGCTGTTTTTT. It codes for CAISGGGPGELFF.

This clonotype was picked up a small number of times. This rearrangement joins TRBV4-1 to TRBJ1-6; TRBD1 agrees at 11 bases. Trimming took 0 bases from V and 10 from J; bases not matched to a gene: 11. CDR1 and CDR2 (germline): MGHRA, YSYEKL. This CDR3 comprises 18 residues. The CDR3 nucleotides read TGCGCCAGCAGCCAAGAAGCCTGGACAGGGGGCGCAAGGTCACCCCTCCACTTT. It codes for CASSQEAWTGGARSPLHF.

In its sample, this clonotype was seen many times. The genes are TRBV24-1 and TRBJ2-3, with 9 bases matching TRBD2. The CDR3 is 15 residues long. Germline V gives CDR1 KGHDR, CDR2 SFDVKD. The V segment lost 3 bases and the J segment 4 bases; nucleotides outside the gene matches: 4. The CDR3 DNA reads TGTGCCACCAGTGATCCGACTAGCGGTCCAGATACGCAGTATTTT. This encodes CATSDPTSGPDTQYF.

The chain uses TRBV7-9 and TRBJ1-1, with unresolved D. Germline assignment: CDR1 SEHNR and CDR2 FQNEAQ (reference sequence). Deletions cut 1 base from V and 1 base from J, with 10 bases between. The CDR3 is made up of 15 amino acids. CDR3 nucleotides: TGTGCCAGCAGCTTAGTCCCCCAGCAGAACACTGAAGCTTTCTTT. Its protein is CASSLVPQQNTEAFF.

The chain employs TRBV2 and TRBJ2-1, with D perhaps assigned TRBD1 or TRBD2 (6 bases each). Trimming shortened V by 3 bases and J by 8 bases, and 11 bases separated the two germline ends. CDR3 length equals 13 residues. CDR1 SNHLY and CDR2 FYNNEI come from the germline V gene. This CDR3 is CASSESGADEQFF. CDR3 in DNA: TGTGCCAGCAGTGAGTCGGGGGCAGATGAGCAGTTCTTC.

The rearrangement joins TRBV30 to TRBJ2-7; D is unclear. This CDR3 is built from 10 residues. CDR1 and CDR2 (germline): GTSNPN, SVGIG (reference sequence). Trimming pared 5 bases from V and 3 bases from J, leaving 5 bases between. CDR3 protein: CAWGLYEQYF. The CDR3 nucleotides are TGTGCCTGGGGGCTCTACGAGCAGTACTTC.

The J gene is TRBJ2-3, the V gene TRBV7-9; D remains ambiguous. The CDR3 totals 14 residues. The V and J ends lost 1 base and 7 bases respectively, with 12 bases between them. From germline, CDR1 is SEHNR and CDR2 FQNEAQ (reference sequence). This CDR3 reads CASSLDLGINTQYF. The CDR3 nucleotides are TGTGCCAGCAGCTTAGACTTGGGAATTAATACGCAGTATTTT.

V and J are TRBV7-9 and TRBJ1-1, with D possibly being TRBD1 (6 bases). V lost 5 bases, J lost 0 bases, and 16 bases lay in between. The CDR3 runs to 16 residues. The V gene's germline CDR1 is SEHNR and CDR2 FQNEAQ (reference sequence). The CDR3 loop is CASSRSPGALNTEAFF. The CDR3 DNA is TGTGCCAGCAGCCGATCGCCAGGGGCTTTGAACACTGAAGCTTTCTTT. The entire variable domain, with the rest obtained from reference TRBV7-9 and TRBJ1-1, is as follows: DTGVSQNPRHKITKRGQNVTFRCDPISEHNRLYWYRQTLGQGPEFLTYFQNEAQLEKSRLLSDRFSAERPKGSFSTLEIQRTEQGDSAMYLCASSRSPGALNTEAFFGQGTRLTVV.

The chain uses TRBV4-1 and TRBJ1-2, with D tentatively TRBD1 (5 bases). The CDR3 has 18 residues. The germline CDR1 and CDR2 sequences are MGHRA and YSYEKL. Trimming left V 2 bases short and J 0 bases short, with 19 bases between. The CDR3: CASSQRPNWDPTNYGYTF. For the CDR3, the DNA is TGCGCCAGCAGCCAAAGACCAAACTGGGACCCAACTAACTATGGCTACACCTTC.

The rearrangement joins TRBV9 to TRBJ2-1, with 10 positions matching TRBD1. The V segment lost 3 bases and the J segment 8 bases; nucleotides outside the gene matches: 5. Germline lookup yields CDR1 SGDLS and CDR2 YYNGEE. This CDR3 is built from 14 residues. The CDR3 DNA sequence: TGTGCCAGCAGCGGGGCCGGGACAGGGGATGAGCAGTTCTTC. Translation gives CASSGAGTGDEQFF.

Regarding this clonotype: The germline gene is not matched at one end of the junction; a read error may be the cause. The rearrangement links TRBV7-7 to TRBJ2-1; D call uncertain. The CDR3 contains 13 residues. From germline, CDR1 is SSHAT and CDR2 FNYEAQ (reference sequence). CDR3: CASSVGPGDEQFF. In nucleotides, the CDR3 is TGTGCTAGCAGCGTCGGGCCCGGCGATGAGCAGTTCTTC.

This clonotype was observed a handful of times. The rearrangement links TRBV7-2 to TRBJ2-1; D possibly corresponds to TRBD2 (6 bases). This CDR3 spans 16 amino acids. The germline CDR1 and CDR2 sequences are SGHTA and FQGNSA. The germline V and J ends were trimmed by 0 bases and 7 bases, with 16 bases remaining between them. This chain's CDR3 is CASSLAYKVRGNEQFF. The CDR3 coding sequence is TGTGCCAGCAGCTTAGCTTACAAGGTCCGGGGGAATGAGCAGTTCTTC.

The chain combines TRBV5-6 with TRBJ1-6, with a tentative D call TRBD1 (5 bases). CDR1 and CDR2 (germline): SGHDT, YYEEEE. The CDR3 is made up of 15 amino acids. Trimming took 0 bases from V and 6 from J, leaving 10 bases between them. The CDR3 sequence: CASSLGGLTNSPLHF. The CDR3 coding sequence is TGTGCCAGCAGCTTGGGGGGACTGACTAATTCACCCCTCCACTTT.

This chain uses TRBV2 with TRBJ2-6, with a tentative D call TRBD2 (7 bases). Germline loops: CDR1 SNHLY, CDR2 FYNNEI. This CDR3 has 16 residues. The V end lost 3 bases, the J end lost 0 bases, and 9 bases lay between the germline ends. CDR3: CASSEGGHSGANVLTF. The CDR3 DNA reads TGTGCCAGCAGTGAGGGGGGGCACTCTGGGGCCAACGTCCTGACTTTC. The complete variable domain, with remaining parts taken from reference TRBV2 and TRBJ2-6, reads EPEVTQTPSHQVTQMGQEVILRCVPISNHLYFYWYRQILGQKVEFLVSFYNNEISEKSEIFDDQFSVERPDGSNFTLKIRSTKLEDSAMYFCASSEGGHSGANVLTFGAGSRLTVL.

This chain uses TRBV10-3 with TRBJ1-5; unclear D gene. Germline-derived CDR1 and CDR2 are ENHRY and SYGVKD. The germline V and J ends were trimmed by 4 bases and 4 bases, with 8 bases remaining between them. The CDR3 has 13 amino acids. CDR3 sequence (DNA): TGTGCCATCAGTGGCGGGCAGAATCAGCCCCAGCATTTT. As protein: CAISGGQNQPQHF.

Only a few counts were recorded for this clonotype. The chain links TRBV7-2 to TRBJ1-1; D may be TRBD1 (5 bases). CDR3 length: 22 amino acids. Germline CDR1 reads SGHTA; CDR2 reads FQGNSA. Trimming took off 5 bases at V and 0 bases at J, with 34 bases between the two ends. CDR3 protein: CASSLVRGGGGRKRALNTEAFF. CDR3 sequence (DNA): TGTGCCAGCAGCCTAGTCAGAGGCGGGGGAGGTCGAAAACGGGCCTTGAACACTGAAGCTTTCTTT.

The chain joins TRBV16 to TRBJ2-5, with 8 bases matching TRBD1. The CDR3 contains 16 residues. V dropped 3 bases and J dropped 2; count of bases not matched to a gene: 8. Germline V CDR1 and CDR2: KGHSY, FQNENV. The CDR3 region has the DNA TGTGCCAGCAGCCACGGACAGGGCCCTCCTCAAGAGACCCAGTACTTC. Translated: CASSHGQGPPQETQYF.

The chain's CDR3 is CSVVQRSYNEQFF. Here the CDR3 DNA reads TGCAGCGTTGTTCAGCGGTCCTACAATGAGCAGTTCTTC. The chain has TRBV29-1 and TRBJ2-1; a possible D gene is TRBD2 (5 bases). CDR1 and CDR2 from the germline V gene are SQVTM and ANQGSEA. The CDR3 loop spans 13 amino acids. Between the trimmed V and J ends, which lost 4 bases and 1 base, there was a span of 8 bases.

CDR3 amino acids: CASSPRLAGGDYNEQFF. CDR3 DNA sequence: TGCGCCAGCAGCCCGAGACTAGCGGGAGGGGACTACAATGAGCAGTTCTTC. The chain uses TRBV5-1 and TRBJ2-1; 14 bases are shared with TRBD2. This CDR3 has 17 amino acids. Looked up from germline, CDR1 is SGHRS and CDR2 is YFSETQ. J was trimmed by 3 bases and V by 4 bases; bases with no gene match: 6.